One and the same sample provided the 26 T cell receptor beta chains below, sequenced in a study of shared clonotypes between healthy human individuals. Some clones are missing from TCRdb's copy, which holds only in-frame ones; the method was immunoSEQ multiplex PCR. The sample holds 1.5 million to 1.9 million clones; approximately 98% are singletons and the top ten take around 0.47%. The sample consisted of naive CD4+ T cells sorted from blood. Stated subset: CD45RA+ positively selected. The receptor set was obtained from a man younger than 45 in good health.

The rearrangement joins TRBV7-9 to TRBJ2-7; D call uncertain. CDR1 SEHNR and CDR2 FQNEAQ come from the germline V gene (reference sequence). V was shortened by 2 bases and J by 5 bases, with 10 bases between the two germline ends. CDR3 size: 13 residues. The CDR3 region has the DNA TGTGCCAGCAGCTTATTGGGCCCCCACGAGCAGTACTTC. Protein sequence: CASSLLGPHEQYF.

This clone was seen a single time. The CDR3 reads CASSFPGQAYSYEQYF. The CDR3 DNA reads as TGTGCCAGCAGTTTCCCCGGACAGGCGTACTCCTACGAGCAGTACTTC. The rearrangement links TRBV28 to TRBJ2-7; 7 nucleotides align to TRBD1. Germline V gene data show CDR1 as MDHEN and CDR2 as SYDVKM. With 3 bases clipped from V and 0 bases from J, the junction kept 8 bases outside the gene matches. CDR3 length equals 16 residues.

The CDR3 spells CASSDRSGAYGYTF. The CDR3 DNA is TGTGCCAGCAGTGACCGTTCAGGCGCCTATGGCTACACCTTC. The rearrangement joins TRBV6-4 to TRBJ1-2; D is undetermined. The CDR3 covers 14 residues. V was clipped by 2 bases and J by 4 bases, with 11 bases between them. CDR1 and CDR2 from the germline V gene are MRHNA and SNTAGT.

The chain combines TRBV7-2 with TRBJ2-7; TRBD2 aligns across 14 bases. Germline V gene lookup returns CDR1 SGHTA and CDR2 FQGNSA. The V and J ends lost 5 bases and 13 bases, in that order; junction bases with no gene match: 10. The CDR3 consists of 14 residues. For the CDR3, the DNA is TGTGCCAGCAGCCCCGGGACTAGCGGGAGAGCGCACTACTTC. Translating it yields CASSPGTSGRAHYF.

The J gene is TRBJ2-5, the V gene TRBV11-2, with 10 bases fitting TRBD2. This CDR3 is 15 amino acids long. From germline, CDR1 is SGHAT and CDR2 FQNNGV. Trimming removed 5 bases from V and 2 bases from J; junction bases left unmatched: 5. CDR3 bases: TGTGCCAGCAGCCTACTTAGCGGGGGGCAAGAGACCCAGTACTTC. Protein product: CASSLLSGGQETQYF.

The V and J genes are TRBV19 and TRBJ1-5; 8 bases are a match to TRBD1. With V trimmed by 2 bases and J by 2 bases, 2 bases remained unmatched. Per the germline V gene, CDR1 is LNHDA and CDR2 is SQIVND (reference sequence). The CDR3 is 15 amino acids. CDR3 nucleotides: TGTGCCAGTAGTATACAGGGGGCCCGCAATCAGCCCCAGCATTTT. It encodes CASSIQGARNQPQHF.

The V and J genes are TRBV29-1 and TRBJ2-6; the match to TRBD1 covers 8 bases. V gave up 7 bases and J gave up 2 bases; unmatched junction bases: 1. Germline V gives CDR1 SQVTM, CDR2 ANQGSEA. The CDR3 is 13 residues long. CDR3 sequence: CSAQGAGANVLTF. The DNA for the CDR3 is TGCAGCGCACAGGGGGCTGGGGCCAACGTCCTGACTTTC.

This chain uses TRBV5-4 with TRBJ2-1, with D hard to call. V was pared by 5 bases and J by 4 bases, with 4 bases between. The CDR3 is 11 amino acids. The germline gives CDR1 SGHNT, CDR2 YYREEE (reference sequence). The CDR3 loop reads CASRAYNEQFF. Written as DNA, the CDR3 is TGTGCCAGCAGGGCTTACAATGAGCAGTTCTTC.

V gene TRBV5-6 combines with J gene TRBJ2-7; the D gene is possibly TRBD1 (5 bases). Germline lookup yields CDR1 SGHDT and CDR2 YYEEEE. The CDR3 is 13 amino acids. Trimming shortened V by 5 bases and J by 0 bases, and 9 bases separated the two germline ends. In DNA, the CDR3 is TGTGCCAGCAGAGAGACAGCCTCCTACGAGCAGTACTTC. This gives the protein CASRETASYEQYF.

The chain couples TRBV5-6 to TRBJ2-2; D is ambiguous. Germline loops: CDR1 SGHDT, CDR2 YYEEEE. The CDR3 sequence is 12 residues long. The germline V and J ends were trimmed by 5 bases and 6 bases, with 8 bases remaining between them. The CDR3 here is CASRPGAGELFF. CDR3 in DNA: TGTGCCAGCAGGCCAGGTGCCGGGGAGCTGTTTTTT.

J is TRBJ1-5 and V is TRBV6-6; the D gene is possibly TRBD1 (5 bases). Trimming took 2 bases from V and 6 from J, leaving 14 bases between them. This CDR3 spans 15 amino acids. Germline loops: CDR1 MNHNY, CDR2 SVGAGI (reference sequence). CDR3 nucleotide sequence: TGTGCCAGCAGTTACGGGGCAGGAGTGGGTCAGCCCCAGCATTTT. Its protein is CASSYGAGVGQPQHF.

CDR3 nucleotides: TGTGCCAGCAGCTTAGACACGGGGGGCGGCATTCAGTACTTC. As protein: CASSLDTGGGIQYF. V gene TRBV11-2 combines with J gene TRBJ2-4, with a weak D call TRBD2 (7 bases). Looked up from germline, CDR1 is SGHAT and CDR2 is FQNNGV. CDR3 length: 14 residues. V gave up 0 bases and J gave up 9 bases, with 12 bases separating them.

V gene TRBV28 combines with J gene TRBJ2-7; TRBD1 matches 9 bases. The CDR3 runs 15 residues. Trimming removed 5 bases from V and 2 bases from J; junction bases left unmatched: 7. The germline gives CDR1 MDHEN, CDR2 SYDVKM. The CDR3 region is CASSTQQGAAYEQYF. CDR3 DNA sequence: TGTGCCAGCAGTACCCAACAGGGGGCGGCCTACGAGCAGTACTTC.

The chain uses TRBV5-1 and TRBJ2-7, with D possibly TRBD2 on 5 matching bases. Germline assignment: CDR1 SGHRS and CDR2 YFSETQ. This CDR3 is built from 15 residues. V was shortened by 5 bases and J by 1 base, with 16 bases between the two germline ends. CDR3 in amino acids: CASSLGGAESYEQYF. The CDR3 coding sequence is TGCGCCAGCAGTCTTGGCGGAGCGGAGTCCTACGAGCAGTACTTC.

This sequence joins TRBV9 and TRBJ2-3; the D gene is possibly TRBD2 (5 bases). Germline V lookup: CDR1 SGDLS, CDR2 YYNGEE. With 0 bases removed from V and 6 bases from J, the gap between germline ends came to 11 bases. This CDR3 is built from 14 residues. CDR3 nucleotides: TGTGCCAGCAGCGTAGGTACTAGTCACGATACGCAGTATTTT. Translation: CASSVGTSHDTQYF. The whole variable domain, remainder taken from reference TRBV9 and TRBJ2-3, is DSGVTQTPKHLITATGQRVTLRCSPRSGDLSVYWYQQSLDQGLQFLIQYYNGEERAKGNILERFSAQQFPDLHSELNLSSLELGDSALYFCASSVGTSHDTQYFGPGTRLTVL.

CDR3 nucleotide sequence: TGCAGCGTCCGAACAGGGAATGGCTACGAGCAGTACTTC. It encodes CSVRTGNGYEQYF. The chain is built from TRBV29-1 and TRBJ2-7, with D maybe TRBD1 (6 bases). The CDR3 is 13 amino acids. Germline values: CDR1 SQVTM, CDR2 ANQGSEA. Trimming took 6 bases from V and 3 from J, leaving 15 bases between them.

The chain uses TRBV7-3 and TRBJ2-7, with 7 bases fitting TRBD1. Trimming removed 4 bases from V and 2 bases from J; junction bases left unmatched: 14. Germline lookup yields CDR1 SGHTA and CDR2 FQGTGA. This CDR3 has 17 amino acids. CDR3 DNA sequence: TGTGCCAGCAGCTCTTCTGGGACAGAAGGTACGGCCTACGAGCAGTACTTC. Its translation: CASSSSGTEGTAYEQYF.

Notes on this clone: The same CDR3 can be traced to other DNA sequences in this sample. The J gene is TRBJ1-4, the V gene TRBV2; D possibly corresponds to TRBD1 (6 bases). Trimming shortened V by 4 bases and J by 1 base, and 7 bases separated the two germline ends. Germline V gives CDR1 SNHLY, CDR2 FYNNEI. The CDR3 consists of 14 residues. In DNA form, the CDR3 reads TGTGCCAGCAGTGTAGGGGGAACTAATGAAAAACTGTTTTTT. It encodes CASSVGGTNEKLFF.

The chain recombines TRBV5-6 with TRBJ1-4; weak D call: TRBD1 (5 bases). In germline, CDR1 is SGHDT, CDR2 YYEEEE. Trimming shortened V by 6 bases and J by 8 bases, and 17 bases separated the two germline ends. This CDR3 region has 14 residues. The CDR3 sequence is CASITMGRDEKLFF. In DNA, the CDR3 is TGTGCCAGCATCACTATGGGCCGGGACGAAAAACTGTTTTTT.

The gene calls are TRBV7-2 and TRBJ2-1; D might be TRBD2 (6 bases). The CDR3 is 14 residues long. Germline CDR1 reads SGHTA; CDR2 reads FQGNSA. Deletions cut 2 bases from V and 3 bases from J, with 8 bases between. The CDR3 reads CASSLLANYNEQFF. CDR3 in DNA: TGTGCCAGCAGCTTACTAGCGAACTACAATGAGCAGTTCTTC.

The chain joins TRBV19 to TRBJ2-2, with 9 positions matching TRBD1. The CDR3 covers 15 residues. J was trimmed by 8 bases and V by 2 bases; bases with no gene match: 6. In germline, CDR1 is LNHDA, CDR2 SQIVND (reference sequence). The CDR3 bases are TGTGCCAGTAGTATAACAGGGGGCTCTTTGGGGGAGCTGTTTTTT. Translated, it gives CASSITGGSLGELFF.

This clone was counted once. The rearrangement joins TRBV18 to TRBJ1-2, with 7 bases matching TRBD1. CDR3 size: 13 residues. The trim removed 6 bases at V and 4 bases at J, leaving 5 bases unmatched. Germline CDR1 is KGHSH and CDR2 is LQKENI. CDR3: CASSQDRIYGYTF. CDR3 coding DNA: TGTGCCAGCTCCCAGGACAGGATCTATGGCTACACCTTC.

This chain uses TRBV27 with TRBJ2-3; 7 bases are a match to TRBD2. V dropped 8 bases and J dropped 0; count of bases not matched to a gene: 8. The CDR3 totals 15 residues. The germline CDR1 and CDR2 sequences are MNHEY and SMNVEV (reference sequence). CDR3 DNA sequence: TGTGCCAGCGAGCCTAGCGGCCGTAGCACAGATACGCAGTATTTT. It yields the protein CASEPSGRSTDTQYF.

The rearrangement links TRBV18 to TRBJ2-4; the D call may be TRBD1 or TRBD2 (5 bases each). CDR1 KGHSH and CDR2 LQKENI come from the germline V gene. V was clipped by 6 bases and J by 0 bases, with 21 bases between them. The CDR3 is 18 residues long. This chain's CDR3 is CASSLGTARGVAKNIQYF. DNA of the CDR3: TGTGCCAGCTCCCTCGGGACCGCTCGGGGAGTAGCCAAAAACATTCAGTACTTC.

This chain uses TRBV18 with TRBJ2-5; 7 bases agree with TRBD2. Germline CDR1 and CDR2: KGHSH and LQKENI. The CDR3 runs to 14 residues. The V gene end was trimmed by 3 bases and the J gene end by 5 bases; junction bases not matched to a gene: 6. Here the CDR3 reads CASSPRLADETQYF. CDR3 nucleotides: TGTGCCAGCTCACCCCGTCTAGCGGATGAGACCCAGTACTTC.

The rearrangement joins TRBV7-3 to TRBJ2-1, with D unresolved. Germline V gene lookup returns CDR1 SGHTA and CDR2 FQGTGA. V lost 5 bases to trimming and J lost 6 bases, with 11 bases between them. The CDR3 loop spans 13 amino acids. The CDR3 nucleotides read TGTGCCAGCAGCGAAAGTGAGGTCAATGAGCAGTTCTTC. The encoded protein is CASSESEVNEQFF. Full variable domain (missing parts from reference TRBV7-3 and TRBJ2-1): GAGVSQTPSNKVTEKGKYVELRCDPISGHTALYWYRQSLGQGPEFLIYFQGTGAADDSGLPNDRFFAVRPEGSVSTLKIQRTERGDSAVYLCASSESEVNEQFFGPGTRLTVL.